These 19 T cell receptor beta chains came from one sample sequenced in a study of regulatory T cells in long-lasting Graves disease. Sequencing libraries for TCR beta were prepared with iRepertoire HTBI primers and Arm-PCR of CDR3 regions. TCRdb re-derived calls from the multiplex PCR reads in MiXCR, one entry per CDR3 protein. The sample lists about 470,000 distinct CDR3 sequences, less than 25% occurring once. Described time point: persistent/refractory GD, antithyroid drugs over 5 years with positive TRAb. PBMC RNA was the source of the TCR library. The sequencing here drew on peripheral blood mononuclear cells (PBMCs), taken when the disease was refractory, from a patient treated with antithyroid drugs. These receptors were taken from a female donor with Graves disease.

This clonotype was counted ten times or more. The V gene is TRBV9, the J gene TRBJ1-2, with 9 bases matching TRBD1. The CDR3 has 15 residues. CDR1 and CDR2 from the germline V gene are SGDLS and YYNGEE. Trimming cost V 0 bases and J 8 bases; bases outside gene matches: 8. CDR3 residues: CASSVATGGYGGYTF. Written as DNA, the CDR3 is TGTGCCAGCAGCGTAGCTACAGGGGGCTACGGAGGCTACACCTTC.

This chain connects TRBV19 to TRBJ1-4, with unresolved D. The germline CDR1 and CDR2 sequences are LNHDA and SQIVND (reference sequence). This CDR3 is built from 16 residues. The V end lost 2 bases, the J end lost 4 bases, and 14 bases lay between the germline ends. The CDR3 region is CASSILSGPNNEKLFF. In DNA, the CDR3 is TGTGCCAGTAGTATACTTTCAGGACCGAATAATGAAAAACTGTTTTTT.

This clonotype was picked up a small number of times. CDR3 protein: CASSFGTGPNEQYF. The CDR3 bases are TGTGCCAGCAGCTTTGGGACAGGGCCTAACGAGCAGTACTTC. The chain employs TRBV7-9 and TRBJ2-7, with 9 bases identical to TRBD1. J lost 5 bases, V lost 3 bases, and 5 bases had no gene match. The CDR3 runs to 14 residues. Germline V gene sequence: CDR1 SEHNR, CDR2 FQNEAQ (reference sequence).

The table lists this clonotype with many counts. V usage is TRBV5-6 and J usage is TRBJ1-2; 8 nucleotides match TRBD1. Germline V gives CDR1 SGHDT, CDR2 YYEEEE. J gave up 6 bases and V 6 bases, and 7 bases lay outside the gene matches. This CDR3 has 13 residues. CDR3 sequence reads: CASNLGQGHGYTF. The CDR3 bases are TGTGCCAGCAACTTAGGACAGGGACATGGCTACACCTTC.

This clonotype was detected ten times or more. J is TRBJ1-1 and V is TRBV6-1; D remains ambiguous. Trimming removed 6 bases at V and 1 base at J, with 9 bases between. This CDR3 region has 13 residues. The germline CDR1 and CDR2 sequences are MNHNS and SASEGT. The CDR3 spells CASSFVWNTEAFF. DNA of the CDR3: TGTGCCAGCAGCTTCGTCTGGAACACTGAAGCTTTCTTT.

This clonotype was observed at least ten times. The chain is built from TRBV2 and TRBJ2-7; the D gene is possibly TRBD1 (6 bases). CDR3 length: 13 amino acids. Trimming pared 7 bases from V and 1 base from J, leaving 11 bases between. Germline CDR1 is SNHLY and CDR2 is FYNNEI. CDR3 nucleotides: TGTGCCAGCAAGTTCGACAGGTCCTACGAGCAGTACTTC. This codes for CASKFDRSYEQYF. The full variable domain, in which reference TRBV2 and TRBJ2-7 provide the parts outside the CDR3, is EPEVTQTPSHQVTQMGQEVILRCVPISNHLYFYWYRQILGQKVEFLVSFYNNEISEKSEIFDDQFSVERPDGSNFTLKIRSTKLEDSAMYFCASKFDRSYEQYFGPGTRLTVT.

The sample holds many counts of this clonotype. The chain recombines TRBV12-3 or TRBV12-4 with TRBJ2-7, with 11 nucleotides matching TRBD2. Losses at the gene ends were 0 bases for V and 4 bases for J; bases not matched to a gene: 2. CDR3 size: 15 residues. The CDR3 loop is CASSLALAGVYEQYF. The DNA for the CDR3 is TGTGCCAGCAGTTTAGCACTAGCGGGGGTATACGAGCAGTACTTC.

There are a few counts of this clonotype. V and J are TRBV19 and TRBJ1-2; perhaps TRBD1 as D (6 bases). The length of the CDR3 is 16 residues. Per the germline V gene, CDR1 is LNHDA and CDR2 is SQIVND (reference sequence). V lost 6 bases, J lost 8 bases, and 25 bases lay in between. The CDR3 bases are TGTGCCAGTAGCCAGGGGACGCAAAGGGACTTCGTAGGCTACACCTTC. It translates to CASSQGTQRDFVGYTF.

The table lists this clonotype with a few counts. The chain is built from TRBV6-1 and TRBJ1-5, with D tentatively TRBD1 (6 bases). CDR1 and CDR2 from the germline V gene are MNHNS and SASEGT. With 5 bases removed from V and 5 bases from J, the gap between germline ends came to 13 bases. This CDR3 region has 14 residues. The CDR3 loop reads CASSQGGNDQPQHF. DNA of the CDR3: TGTGCCAGCAGTCAAGGGGGGAACGATCAGCCCCAGCATTTT.

V and J are TRBV19 and TRBJ1-1, with TRBD1 matching 10 bases. Germline lookup yields CDR1 LNHDA and CDR2 SQIVND (reference sequence). V gave up 2 bases and J gave up 4 bases; unmatched junction bases: 13. The CDR3 covers 18 residues. CDR3 nucleotide sequence: TGTGCCAGTAGTATATCAAGAAGGACAGGGGGATCGAGCACTGAAGCTTTCTTT. Translation: CASSISRRTGGSSTEAFF.

V usage is TRBV19 and J usage is TRBJ1-5; no clear D gene. Germline V CDR1 and CDR2: LNHDA, SQIVND (reference sequence). The CDR3 totals 13 residues. Trimming stripped 4 bases from V and 9 bases from J, with 13 bases between. The CDR3 DNA is TGTGCCAGTAGTAACGGCCGCCTGGGGCCCCAGCATTTT. Residues: CASSNGRLGPQHF.

This clonotype was found a few times. The chain uses TRBV7-2 and TRBJ2-2, with TRBD1 identical over 7 bases. Trimming took 5 bases from V and 0 from J; bases not matched to a gene: 9. Germline V gene sequence: CDR1 SGHTA, CDR2 FQGNSA. The CDR3 has 17 amino acids. The CDR3 reads CASSPRRGRANTGELFF. DNA of the CDR3: TGTGCCAGCAGCCCCCGTAGGGGGCGCGCGAACACCGGGGAGCTGTTTTTT.

The CDR3 is CASSLAGGSGYEQYF. The CDR3 bases are TGTGCCAGCAGTCTGGCCGGGGGGAGCGGCTACGAGCAGTACTTC. The rearrangement joins TRBV12-3 or TRBV12-4 to TRBJ2-7; TRBD2 matches 7 bases. Germline trimming cut 5 bases from V and 3 bases from J; bases unmatched to any gene: 10. The CDR3 contains 15 residues.

A few counts support this clonotype. The chain recombines TRBV6-1 with TRBJ2-7; D gene ambiguous. CDR3 length: 13 amino acids. The germline CDR1 and CDR2 sequences are MNHNS and SASEGT. Trimming removed 2 bases from V and 4 bases from J, with 9 bases in between. CDR3 DNA sequence: TGTGCCAGCAGTGAACCCCCCTCGTACGAGCAGTACTTC. As protein: CASSEPPSYEQYF.

The rearrangement joins TRBV5-1 to TRBJ2-7; D may be TRBD2 (5 bases). Trimming removed 6 bases at V and 0 bases at J, with 7 bases between. CDR1 and CDR2 from the germline V gene are SGHRS and YFSETQ. CDR3 length equals 12 residues. CDR3 DNA: TGCGCCAGCACCGGGGACTCCTACGAGCAGTACTTC. Protein product: CASTGDSYEQYF.

In this sample, this clonotype turned up a few times. This chain uses TRBV5-1 with TRBJ2-5; 8 positions agree with TRBD2. This CDR3 has 15 residues. The V and J ends lost 3 bases and 3 bases, in that order; junction bases with no gene match: 7. Germline loops: CDR1 SGHRS, CDR2 YFSETQ. CDR3 amino acids: CASSSGLVGEETQYF. In DNA form, the CDR3 reads TGCGCCAGCAGCTCGGGACTAGTAGGGGAAGAGACCCAGTACTTC.

This clonotype has at least ten counts. The rearrangement links TRBV11-2 to TRBJ2-5; D is tentatively TRBD1 or TRBD2 (5 bases each). V lost 3 bases, J lost 7 bases, and 18 bases lay in between. CDR3 size: 15 residues. In germline, CDR1 is SGHAT, CDR2 FQNNGV. CDR3 nucleotide sequence: TGTGCCAGCAGCTTTAGTGGATGGGACGAGGCGACCCAGTACTTC. Translated: CASSFSGWDEATQYF.

There are many counts of this clonotype. This chain uses TRBV9 with TRBJ1-2, with D possibly being TRBD1 (6 bases). Between the trimmed V and J ends, which lost 0 bases and 7 bases, there was a span of 13 bases. CDR3 length: 14 residues. Germline V gene lookup returns CDR1 SGDLS and CDR2 YYNGEE. DNA of the CDR3: TGTGCCAGCAGCGTAGCCGGGGGGGGCGTTGGCTACACCTTC. This gives the protein CASSVAGGGVGYTF.

This clonotype was counted ten times or more. V usage is TRBV6-1 and J usage is TRBJ2-7, with 12 bases identical to TRBD2. V shed 6 bases and J 5 bases; nucleotides not matched to a gene: 8. Germline V lookup: CDR1 MNHNS, CDR2 SASEGT. The CDR3 sequence is 15 residues long. The CDR3 nucleotides are TGTGCCAGCAGACCAAGACTAGCGGGAGACCACGAGCAGTACTTC. Translating gives CASRPRLAGDHEQYF.